Each of the 7 T cell receptor beta chains below was sequenced from the same sample in a study of shared T cell receptors in the human thymus. The protocol was immunoSEQ multiplex PCR, while the TCRdb copy is restricted to in-frame clones and leaves out a portion. The sample lists about 380,000 clones, 95% occurring once. Sample: thymocytes. These receptors were collected from a human donor.

The V gene is TRBV7-2, the J gene TRBJ1-5, with 7 bases that match TRBD1. J was trimmed by 6 bases and V by 5 bases; bases with no gene match: 16. The germline V gene has CDR1 SGHTA and CDR2 FQGNSA. The CDR3 has 17 amino acids. CDR3 DNA sequence: TGTGCCAGCAGCCCCCCCGAGAACGGACAGGCGAGTCAGCCCCAGCATTTT. It is translated as CASSPPENGQASQPQHF.

V is TRBV5-1 and J is TRBJ1-1; D remains unclear. CDR3 length equals 15 residues. Between the trimmed V and J ends, which lost 0 bases and 4 bases, there was a span of 13 bases. Germline-derived CDR1 and CDR2 are SGHRS and YFSETQ. The CDR3 sequence: CASSLGYQGSTEAFF. The CDR3 DNA reads as TGCGCCAGCAGCTTGGGCTATCAAGGGAGCACTGAAGCTTTCTTT.

The V call is TRBV7-9, the J call TRBJ2-3; TRBD2 matches 7 bases. This CDR3 has 14 residues. V dropped 6 bases and J dropped 1; count of bases not matched to a gene: 4. CDR1 SEHNR and CDR2 FQNEAQ come from the germline V gene (reference sequence). CDR3 sequence: CASRPGLGTDTQYF. The CDR3 bases are TGTGCCAGCAGACCCGGACTAGGCACAGATACGCAGTATTTT.

The chain combines TRBV29-1 with TRBJ2-6, with D tentatively TRBD1 or TRBD2 (5 bases each). V was cut by 0 bases and J by 3 bases, with 12 bases left in between. CDR1 is SQVTM, CDR2 ANQGSEA, per germline. The CDR3 is made up of 16 amino acids. The CDR3: CSVEDLGAGGANVLTF. Here the CDR3 DNA reads TGCAGCGTTGAAGATCTCGGGGCAGGTGGGGCCAACGTCCTGACTTTC.

CDR3: CATSPGTGVRGKTQYF. CDR3 nucleotides: TGTGCCACCAGTCCCGGGACAGGGGTACGGGGGAAGACCCAGTACTTC. The V call is TRBV15, the J call TRBJ2-5; 10 bases are shared with TRBD1. CDR1 LNHNV and CDR2 YYDKDF come from the germline V gene (reference sequence). This CDR3 region has 16 residues. Trimming cost V 6 bases and J 6 bases; bases outside gene matches: 13.

This clone appeared a single time. The chain joins TRBV6-1 to TRBJ1-1; TRBD1 aligns across 10 bases. After removal of 6 bases from V and 1 base from J, the junction contained 5 bases not matched to a gene. Germline V gene lookup returns CDR1 MNHNS and CDR2 SASEGT. The CDR3 is 15 amino acids. Here the CDR3 reads CASRPGTGANTEAFF. The CDR3 DNA reads TGTGCCAGCAGACCCGGGACAGGGGCGAACACTGAAGCTTTCTTT.

This sequence joins TRBV5-1 and TRBJ1-4; a weak D match, TRBD1 (6 bases). The CDR3 covers 15 residues. Trimming took 5 bases from V and 8 from J, leaving 19 bases between them. Germline V gene lookup returns CDR1 SGHRS and CDR2 YFSETQ. The CDR3 DNA sequence: TGCGCCAGCAGACTTCCATGGAGGGGGGAAGAAAAACTGTTTTTT. This codes for CASRLPWRGEEKLFF.